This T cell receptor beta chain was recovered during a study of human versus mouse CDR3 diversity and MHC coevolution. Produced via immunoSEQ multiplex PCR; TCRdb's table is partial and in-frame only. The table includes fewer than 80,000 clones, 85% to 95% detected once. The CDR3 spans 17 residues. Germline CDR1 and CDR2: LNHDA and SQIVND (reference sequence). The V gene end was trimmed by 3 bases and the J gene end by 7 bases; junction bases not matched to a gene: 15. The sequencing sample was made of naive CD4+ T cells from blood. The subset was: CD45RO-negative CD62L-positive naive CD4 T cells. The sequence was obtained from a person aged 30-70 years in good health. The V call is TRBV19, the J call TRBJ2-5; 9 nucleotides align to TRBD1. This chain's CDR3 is CASSISSPGQGSSTQYF. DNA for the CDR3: TGTGCCAGTAGTATTAGTTCCCCGGGACAGGGATCGTCGACCCAGTACTTC.